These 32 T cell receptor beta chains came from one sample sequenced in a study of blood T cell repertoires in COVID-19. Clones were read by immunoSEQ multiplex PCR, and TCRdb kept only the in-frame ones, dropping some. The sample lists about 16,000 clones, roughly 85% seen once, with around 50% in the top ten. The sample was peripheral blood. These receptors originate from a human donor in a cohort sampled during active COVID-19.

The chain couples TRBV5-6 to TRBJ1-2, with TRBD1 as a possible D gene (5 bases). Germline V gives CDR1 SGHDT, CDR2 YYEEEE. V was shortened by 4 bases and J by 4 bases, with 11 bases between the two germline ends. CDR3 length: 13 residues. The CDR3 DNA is TGTGCCAGCAGCCCGGGGGTGACCTATGGCTACACCTTC. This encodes CASSPGVTYGYTF.

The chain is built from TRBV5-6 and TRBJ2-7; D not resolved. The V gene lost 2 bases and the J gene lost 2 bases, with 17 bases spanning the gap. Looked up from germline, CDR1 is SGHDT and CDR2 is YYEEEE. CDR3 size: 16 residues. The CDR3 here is CASSLITGAATYEQYF. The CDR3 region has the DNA TGTGCCAGCAGCTTAATAACCGGAGCAGCCACCTACGAGCAGTACTTC. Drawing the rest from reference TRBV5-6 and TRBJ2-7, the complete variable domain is DAGVTQSPTHLIKTRGQQVTLRCSPKSGHDTVSWYQQALGQGPQFIFQYYEEEERQRGNFPDRFSGHQFPNYSSELNVNALLLGDSALYLCASSLITGAATYEQYFGPGTRLTVT.

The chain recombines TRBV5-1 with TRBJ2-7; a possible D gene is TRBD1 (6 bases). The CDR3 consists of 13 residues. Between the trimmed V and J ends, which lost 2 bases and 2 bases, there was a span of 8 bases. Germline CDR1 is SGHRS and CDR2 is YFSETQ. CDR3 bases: TGCGCCAGCAGCTTCGGACAGACCTACGAGCAGTACTTC. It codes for CASSFGQTYEQYF.

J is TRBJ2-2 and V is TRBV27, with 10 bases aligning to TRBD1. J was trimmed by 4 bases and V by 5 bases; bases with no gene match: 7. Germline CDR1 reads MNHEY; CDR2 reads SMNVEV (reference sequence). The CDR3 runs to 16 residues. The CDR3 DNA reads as TGTGCCAGCAGTAGGGACAGGGGCGAGGGCACCGGGGAGCTGTTTTTT. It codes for CASSRDRGEGTGELFF.

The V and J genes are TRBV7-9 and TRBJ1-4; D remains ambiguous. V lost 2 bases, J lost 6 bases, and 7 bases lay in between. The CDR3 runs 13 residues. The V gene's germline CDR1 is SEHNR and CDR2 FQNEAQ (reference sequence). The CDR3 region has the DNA TGTGCCAGCAGCTTAACACAATATGAAAAACTGTTTTTT. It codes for CASSLTQYEKLFF.

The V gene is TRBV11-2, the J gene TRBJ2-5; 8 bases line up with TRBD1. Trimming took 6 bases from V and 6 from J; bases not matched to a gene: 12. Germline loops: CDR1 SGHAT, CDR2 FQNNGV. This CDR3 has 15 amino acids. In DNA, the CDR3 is TGTGCCAGCAGTCAAGGGGGGACAGGAGGTCAGACCCAGTACTTC. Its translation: CASSQGGTGGQTQYF.

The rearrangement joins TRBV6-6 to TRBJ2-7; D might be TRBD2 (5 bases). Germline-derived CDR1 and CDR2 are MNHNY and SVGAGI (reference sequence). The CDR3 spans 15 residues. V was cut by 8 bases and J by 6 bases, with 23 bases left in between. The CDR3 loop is CASSYNGLADFEQYF. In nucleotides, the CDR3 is TGTGCCAGCTCCTATAACGGGCTAGCTGATTTCGAGCAGTACTTC.

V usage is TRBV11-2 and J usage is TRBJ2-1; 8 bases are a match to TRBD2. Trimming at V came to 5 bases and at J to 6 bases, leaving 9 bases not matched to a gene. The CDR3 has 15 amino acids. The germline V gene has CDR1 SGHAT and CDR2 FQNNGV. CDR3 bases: TGTGCCAGCAGCATTACGGGACTAGGCCTCAATGAGCAGTTCTTC. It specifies CASSITGLGLNEQFF.

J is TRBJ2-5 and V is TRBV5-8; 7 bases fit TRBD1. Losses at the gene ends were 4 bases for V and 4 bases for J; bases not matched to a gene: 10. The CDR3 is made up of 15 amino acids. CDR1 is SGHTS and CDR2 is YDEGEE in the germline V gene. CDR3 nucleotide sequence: TGTGCCAGCAGCCTGGACCGACAGGGAAGAGAGACCCAGTACTTC. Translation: CASSLDRQGRETQYF.

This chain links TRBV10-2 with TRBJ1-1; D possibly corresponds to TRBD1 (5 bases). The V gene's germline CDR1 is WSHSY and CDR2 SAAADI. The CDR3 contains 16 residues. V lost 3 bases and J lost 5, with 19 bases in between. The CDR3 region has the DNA TGCGCCAGCAGTGATGGGTTGGGAGGGGATGGGACTGAAGCTTTCTTT. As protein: CASSDGLGGDGTEAFF.

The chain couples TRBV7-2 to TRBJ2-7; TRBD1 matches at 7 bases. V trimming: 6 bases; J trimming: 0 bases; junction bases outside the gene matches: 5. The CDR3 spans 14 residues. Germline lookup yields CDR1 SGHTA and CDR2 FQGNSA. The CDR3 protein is CASRQDRASYEQYF. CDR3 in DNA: TGTGCCAGCAGGCAAGACAGGGCCTCCTACGAGCAGTACTTC.

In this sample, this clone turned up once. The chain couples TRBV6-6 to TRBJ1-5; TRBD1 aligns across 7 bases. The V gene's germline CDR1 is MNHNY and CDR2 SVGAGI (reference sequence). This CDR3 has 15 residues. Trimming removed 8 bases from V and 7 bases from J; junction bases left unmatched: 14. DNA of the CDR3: TGTGCCAGCTGCTTAGACCAAGGGGGCGGGCAGCCCCAGCATTTT. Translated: CASCLDQGGGQPQHF.

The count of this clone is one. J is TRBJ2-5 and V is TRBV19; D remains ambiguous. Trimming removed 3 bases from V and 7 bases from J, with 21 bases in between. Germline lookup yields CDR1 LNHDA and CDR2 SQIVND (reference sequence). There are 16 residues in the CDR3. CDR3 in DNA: TGTGCCAGTAGTATCAACGCCCTCCGACCAGCAGGGACCCAGTACTTC. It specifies CASSINALRPAGTQYF.

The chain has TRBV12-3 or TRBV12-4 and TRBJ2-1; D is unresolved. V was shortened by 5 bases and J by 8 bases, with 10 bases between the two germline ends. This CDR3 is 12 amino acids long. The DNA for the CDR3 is TGTGCCAGCAGTAACGGGTGGGATGAGCAGTTCTTC. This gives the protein CASSNGWDEQFF.

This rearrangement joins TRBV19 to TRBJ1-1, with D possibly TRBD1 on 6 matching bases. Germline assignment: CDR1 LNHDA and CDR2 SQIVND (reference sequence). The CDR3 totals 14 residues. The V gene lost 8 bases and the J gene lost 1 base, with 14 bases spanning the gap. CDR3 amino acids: CASDHGQPNTEAFF. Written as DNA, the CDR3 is TGTGCCAGTGACCATGGACAGCCGAACACTGAAGCTTTCTTT.

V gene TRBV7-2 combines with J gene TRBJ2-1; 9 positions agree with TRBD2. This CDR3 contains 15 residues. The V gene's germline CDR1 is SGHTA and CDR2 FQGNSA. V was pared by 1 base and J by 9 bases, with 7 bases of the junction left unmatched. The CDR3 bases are TGTGCCAGCAGCTTAGTCCCGGGACTAGCAGTTGAGCAGTTCTTC. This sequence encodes CASSLVPGLAVEQFF.

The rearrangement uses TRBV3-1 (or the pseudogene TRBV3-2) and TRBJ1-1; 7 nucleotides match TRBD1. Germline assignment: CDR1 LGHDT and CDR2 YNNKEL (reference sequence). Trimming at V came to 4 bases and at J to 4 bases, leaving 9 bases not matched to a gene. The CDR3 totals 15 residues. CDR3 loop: CASSPNRGVGTEAFF. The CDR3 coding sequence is TGTGCCAGCAGCCCTAACAGGGGAGTGGGCACTGAAGCTTTCTTT.

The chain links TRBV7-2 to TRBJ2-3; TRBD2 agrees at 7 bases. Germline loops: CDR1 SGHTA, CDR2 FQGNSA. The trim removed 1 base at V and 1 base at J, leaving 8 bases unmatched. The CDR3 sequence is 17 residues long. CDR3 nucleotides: TGTGCCAGCAGCTTAGGATTTGGGGCGGGGGGCACAGATACGCAGTATTTT. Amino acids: CASSLGFGAGGTDTQYF.

Here the CDR3 DNA reads TGTGCCAGCAGTTACTCCGGCAGGGGAGTAAGCACTGAAGCTTTCTTT. This codes for CASSYSGRGVSTEAFF. The chain links TRBV6-5 to TRBJ1-1; TRBD1 might be the D (6 bases). The CDR3 has 16 residues. V shed 0 bases and J shed 4 bases, with 15 bases lying between them. Germline V gene sequence: CDR1 MNHEY, CDR2 SVGAGI.

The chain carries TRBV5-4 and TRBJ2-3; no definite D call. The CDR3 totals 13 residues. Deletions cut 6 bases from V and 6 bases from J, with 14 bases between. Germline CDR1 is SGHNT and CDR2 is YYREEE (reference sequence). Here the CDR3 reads CASNGGGGDTQYF. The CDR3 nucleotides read TGTGCCAGCAACGGTGGCGGTGGGGATACGCAGTATTTT.

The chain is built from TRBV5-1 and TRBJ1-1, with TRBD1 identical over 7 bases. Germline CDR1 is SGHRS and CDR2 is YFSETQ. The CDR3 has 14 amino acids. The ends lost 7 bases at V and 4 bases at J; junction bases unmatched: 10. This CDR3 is CASLEGSGGTEAFF. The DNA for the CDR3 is TGCGCCAGCCTGGAAGGGTCAGGGGGCACTGAAGCTTTCTTT.

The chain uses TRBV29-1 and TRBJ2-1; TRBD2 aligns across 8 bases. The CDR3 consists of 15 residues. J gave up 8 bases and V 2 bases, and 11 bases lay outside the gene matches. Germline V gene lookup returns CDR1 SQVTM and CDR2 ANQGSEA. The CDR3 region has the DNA TGCAGCGTTGAATACGCAGCGGGGGCCTTAGATGAGCAGTTCTTC. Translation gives CSVEYAAGALDEQFF.

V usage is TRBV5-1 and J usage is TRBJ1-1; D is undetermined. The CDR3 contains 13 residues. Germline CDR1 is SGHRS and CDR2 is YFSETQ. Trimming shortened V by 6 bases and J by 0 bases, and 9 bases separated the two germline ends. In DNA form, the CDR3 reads TGCGCCAGCAATGGGCAGATGAACACTGAAGCTTTCTTT. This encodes CASNGQMNTEAFF.

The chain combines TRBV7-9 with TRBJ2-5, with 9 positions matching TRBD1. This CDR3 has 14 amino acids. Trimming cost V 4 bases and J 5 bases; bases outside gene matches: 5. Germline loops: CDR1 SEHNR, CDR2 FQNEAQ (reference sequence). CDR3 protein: CASSSGQGKETQYF. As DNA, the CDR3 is TGTGCCAGCAGCTCCGGACAGGGGAAGGAGACCCAGTACTTC. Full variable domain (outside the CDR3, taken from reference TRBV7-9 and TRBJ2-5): DTGVSQNPRHKITKRGQNVTFRCDPISEHNRLYWYRQTLGQGPEFLTYFQNEAQLEKSRLLSDRFSAERPKGSFSTLEIQRTEQGDSAMYLCASSSGQGKETQYFGPGTRLLVL.

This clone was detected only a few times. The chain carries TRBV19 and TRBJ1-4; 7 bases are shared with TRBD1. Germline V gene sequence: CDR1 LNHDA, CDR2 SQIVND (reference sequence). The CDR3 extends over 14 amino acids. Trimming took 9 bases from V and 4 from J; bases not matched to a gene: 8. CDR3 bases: TGTGCCAGCACCCCGGGACAGTTTAATGAAAAACTGTTTTTT. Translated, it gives CASTPGQFNEKLFF.

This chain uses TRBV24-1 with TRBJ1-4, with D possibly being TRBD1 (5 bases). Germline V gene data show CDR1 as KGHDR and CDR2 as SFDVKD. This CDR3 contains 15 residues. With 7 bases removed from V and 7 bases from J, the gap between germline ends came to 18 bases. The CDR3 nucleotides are TGTGCCACCAGATGGGGGGGTAGGAGATTTGAAAAACTGTTTTTT. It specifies CATRWGGRRFEKLFF.

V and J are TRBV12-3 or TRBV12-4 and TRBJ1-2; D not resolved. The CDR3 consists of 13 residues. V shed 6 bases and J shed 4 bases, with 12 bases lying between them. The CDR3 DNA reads TGTGCCAGCAGGTCGACAATTTTCTATGGCTACACCTTC. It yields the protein CASRSTIFYGYTF.

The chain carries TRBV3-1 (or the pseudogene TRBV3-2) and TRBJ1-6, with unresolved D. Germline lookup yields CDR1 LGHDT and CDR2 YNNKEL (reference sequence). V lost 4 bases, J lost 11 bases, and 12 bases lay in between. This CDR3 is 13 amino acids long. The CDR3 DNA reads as TGTGCCAGCAGCCGGGAGGGTGTTACACCCCTCCACTTT. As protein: CASSREGVTPLHF.

In DNA, the CDR3 is TGCGCCAGCAGCCTCGGACAGGGGGCGATAGATACGCAGTATTTT. Protein: CASSLGQGAIDTQYF. The chain carries TRBV5-1 and TRBJ2-3; 11 bases agree with TRBD1. CDR1 is SGHRS and CDR2 is YFSETQ in the germline V gene. Trimming cost V 4 bases and J 5 bases; bases outside gene matches: 6. There are 15 residues in the CDR3.

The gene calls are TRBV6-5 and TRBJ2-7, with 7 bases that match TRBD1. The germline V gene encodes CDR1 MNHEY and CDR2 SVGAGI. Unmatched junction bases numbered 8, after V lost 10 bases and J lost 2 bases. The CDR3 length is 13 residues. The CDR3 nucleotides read TGTGCCACACGGAAGGGACAGACCTACGAGCAGTACTTC. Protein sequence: CATRKGQTYEQYF.

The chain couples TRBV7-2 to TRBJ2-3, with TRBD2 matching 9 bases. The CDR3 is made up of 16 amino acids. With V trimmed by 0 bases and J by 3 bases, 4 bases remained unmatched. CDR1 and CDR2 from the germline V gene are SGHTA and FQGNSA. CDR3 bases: TGTGCCAGCAGCTTAGCGCTTAGCGGGGGAACAGATACGCAGTATTTT. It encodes CASSLALSGGTDTQYF.

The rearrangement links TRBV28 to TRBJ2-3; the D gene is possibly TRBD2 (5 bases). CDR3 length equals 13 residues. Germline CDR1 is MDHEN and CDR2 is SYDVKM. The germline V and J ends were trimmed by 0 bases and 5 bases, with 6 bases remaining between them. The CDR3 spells CASSLWRVDTQYF. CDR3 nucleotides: TGTGCCAGCAGTTTATGGAGGGTAGATACGCAGTATTTT.